The T cell receptor beta chain described here comes from a study of blood T cell repertoires in COVID-19. Overall study: Sources were T cells, B-cell-depleted T cells, or PBMCs; the material itself was cDNA or gDNA.

The V gene's germline CDR1 is KGHSH and CDR2 LQKENI. V gave up 3 bases and J gave up 2 bases; unmatched junction bases: 3. The CDR3 length is 15 residues. Original analysis: Reference gene primer amplification in the assay estimated nucleated cell counts. The repertoire was sequenced with immunoSEQ multiplex PCR; TCRdb's copy has only in-frame clones and lacks some. The V and J calls and the clone size are those of that table, but D and trimming were determined from the DNA. Of around 300,000 clones in the sample, about 82% were seen once. This chain joins TRBV18 and TRBJ1-2, with 10 bases lining up with TRBD1. This sequence was found in a woman between 50 and 59 years old with active or convalescent COVID-19. The source material was peripheral blood. CDR3 in amino acids: CASSPGQGVNYGYTF. CDR3 nucleotides: TGTGCCAGCTCACCCGGACAGGGGGTGAACTATGGCTACACCTTC.